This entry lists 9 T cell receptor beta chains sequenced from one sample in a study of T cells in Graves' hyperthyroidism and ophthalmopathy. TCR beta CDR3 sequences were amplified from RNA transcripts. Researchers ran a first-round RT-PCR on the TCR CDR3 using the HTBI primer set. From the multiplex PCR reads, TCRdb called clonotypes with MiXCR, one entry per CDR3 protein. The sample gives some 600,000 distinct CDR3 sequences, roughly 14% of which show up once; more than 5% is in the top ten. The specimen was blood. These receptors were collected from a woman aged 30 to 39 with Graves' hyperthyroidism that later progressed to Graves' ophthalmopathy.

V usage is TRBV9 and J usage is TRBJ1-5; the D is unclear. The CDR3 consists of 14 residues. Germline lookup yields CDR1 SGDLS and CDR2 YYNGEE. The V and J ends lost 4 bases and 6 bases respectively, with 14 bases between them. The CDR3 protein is CASSPGPSGQPQHF. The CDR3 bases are TGTGCCAGCAGCCCCGGCCCAAGCGGTCAGCCCCAGCATTTT. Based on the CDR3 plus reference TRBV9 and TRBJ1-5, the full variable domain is DSGVTQTPKHLITATGQRVTLRCSPRSGDLSVYWYQQSLDQGLQFLIQYYNGEERAKGNILERFSAQQFPDLHSELNLSSLELGDSALYFCASSPGPSGQPQHFGDGTRLSIL.

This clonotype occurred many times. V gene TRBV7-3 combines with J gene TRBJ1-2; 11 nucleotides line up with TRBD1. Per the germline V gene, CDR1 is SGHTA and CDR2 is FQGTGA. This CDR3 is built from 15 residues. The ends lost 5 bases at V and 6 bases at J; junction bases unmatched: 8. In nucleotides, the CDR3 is TGTGCCAGCAGCCCCAGGACAGGGGGCGCAGATGGCTACACCTTC. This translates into CASSPRTGGADGYTF.

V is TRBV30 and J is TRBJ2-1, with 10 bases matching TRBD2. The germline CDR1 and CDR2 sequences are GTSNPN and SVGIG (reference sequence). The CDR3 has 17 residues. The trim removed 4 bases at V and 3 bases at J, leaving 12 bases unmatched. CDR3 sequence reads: CAWNRGASGSIYNEQFF. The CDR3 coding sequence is TGTGCCTGGAACCGGGGTGCTAGCGGGAGCATCTACAATGAGCAGTTCTTC.

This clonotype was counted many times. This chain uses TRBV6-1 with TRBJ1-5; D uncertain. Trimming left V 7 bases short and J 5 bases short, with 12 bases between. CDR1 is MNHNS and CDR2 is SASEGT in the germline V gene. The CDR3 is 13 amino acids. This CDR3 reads CASTGDGDQPQHF. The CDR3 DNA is TGTGCCAGCACCGGCGATGGAGATCAGCCCCAGCATTTT.

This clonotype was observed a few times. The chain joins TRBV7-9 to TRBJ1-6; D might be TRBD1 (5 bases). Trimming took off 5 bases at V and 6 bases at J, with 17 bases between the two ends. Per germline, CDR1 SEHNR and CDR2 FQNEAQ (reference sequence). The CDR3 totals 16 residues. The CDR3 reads CASSAPQGTSNSPLHF. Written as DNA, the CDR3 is TGTGCCAGCAGCGCACCCCAGGGAACGAGTAATTCACCCCTCCACTTT.

The CDR3, as DNA: TGTGCCAGTAGTACTGGACAGGGGAAAACTTGGGAGCAGTACTTC. This sequence encodes CASSTGQGKTWEQYF. This chain uses TRBV19 with TRBJ2-7; 9 bases map to TRBD1. Germline CDR1 LNHDA, CDR2 SQIVND (reference sequence). The junction had 11 bases not matched to a gene; V was cut back by 4 bases and J by 7 bases. The CDR3 covers 15 residues.

For the CDR3, the DNA is TGTGCCAGTAGTATTGGGGACGGTTCTTACAATGAGCAGTTCTTC. It codes for CASSIGDGSYNEQFF. The V and J genes are TRBV19 and TRBJ2-1, with D perhaps TRBD1 or TRBD2 (5 bases each). CDR1 and CDR2 (germline): LNHDA, SQIVND (reference sequence). This CDR3 is 15 amino acids long. V was pared by 3 bases and J by 4 bases, with 13 bases between.

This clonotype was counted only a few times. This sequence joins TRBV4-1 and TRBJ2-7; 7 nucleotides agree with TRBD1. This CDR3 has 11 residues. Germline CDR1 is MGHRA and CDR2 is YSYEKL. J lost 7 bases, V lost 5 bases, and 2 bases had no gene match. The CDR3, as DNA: TGCGCCAGCAGCGAACAGGGGGAGCAGTACTTC. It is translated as CASSEQGEQYF.

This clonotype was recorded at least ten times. The CDR3 region has the DNA TGTGCCAGCAGTGACAGGGTTCGGGAGACCCAGTACTTC. As protein: CASSDRVRETQYF. The chain employs TRBV6-1 and TRBJ2-5; tentatively, D is TRBD1 (5 bases). Trimming shortened V by 3 bases and J by 5 bases, and 10 bases separated the two germline ends. This CDR3 has 13 residues. Germline values: CDR1 MNHNS, CDR2 SASEGT.